This T cell receptor (beta chain) stems from a study of early stage breast cancer tumors. Study background: ER+/PR+/HER2- status applied to twelve of 16 invasive breast tumors. Points from the study as a whole: Chain pairing and CD4, CD8 or FOXP3 expression were not captured.

The germline V and J ends were trimmed by 4 bases and 3 bases, with 10 bases remaining between them. The length of the CDR3 is 13 residues. Per germline, CDR1 MNHEY and CDR2 SMNVEV (reference sequence). Some clones are missing from TCRdb's copy, which holds only in-frame ones; the method was immunoSEQ multiplex PCR. Of approximately 10,000 clones listed, almost 65% are singletons. A word on this clone: Its antigen is undetermined.

The chain employs TRBV27 and TRBJ2-7; either TRBD1 or TRBD2 may supply D (5 bases each). Sequencing was carried out using breast tumor tissue. This clonotype was sampled from a person in their sixties or seventies with breast cancer. The CDR3, as DNA: TGTGCCAGCAGTTCGGGACCTCTCTACGAGCAGTACTTC. This sequence encodes CASSSGPLYEQYF.